These T cell receptor beta chains were read from a single sample in a study of blood T cell repertoires in COVID-19. Repertoires were generated with immunoSEQ multiplex PCR, while TCRdb's copy carries only in-frame clones and drops some. Among more than 110,000 clones listed, about 81% were seen once. The sequencing input was peripheral blood. These receptors originate from an elderly woman with acute or convalescent COVID-19. Each CDR3 is given with its conserved first and last residue. Each record gives: clone size, V gene, D gene, J gene, CDR3 DNA, CDR3 protein. The D gene is left open where the match is weak. Rows may omit the clone size; those that give it use once, few, many or a size class.

-	TRBV16	-	TRBJ1-1	TGTGCCAGCAGTCTGACAGCGAACACTGAAGCTTTCTTT	CASSLTANTEAFF
-	TRBV28	TRBD1	TRBJ1-2	TGTGCCAGCAGCTTGACAGGGACTGGGCATGGCTACACCTTC	CASSLTGTGHGYTF
-	TRBV6-1	-	TRBJ2-7	TGTGCCAGCAGTGAATTAGCCAGGGTCATCATTCGCTTCATCTACGAGCAGTACTTC	CASSELARVIIRFIYEQYF
once	TRBV28	-	TRBJ2-1	TGTGCCAGCAAGAGGTGGGGGCATGAGCAGTTCTTC	CASKRWGHEQFF
-	TRBV14	TRBD1	TRBJ2-1	TGTGCCAGCAGCCCCGGACAGGGTCCCCCAGGCCCCTACAATGAGCAGTTCTTC	CASSPGQGPPGPYNEQFF
-	TRBV4-1	-	TRBJ1-1	TGCGCCAGCAGCCAAGGACAGCCTGGGAACACTGAAGCTTTCTTT	CASSQGQPGNTEAFF
-	TRBV6-6	-	TRBJ1-5	TGTGCCAGCACCCTTTATAGCAATCAGCCCCAGCATTTT	CASTLYSNQPQHF
-	TRBV15	TRBD1	TRBJ1-2	TGTGCCGCCCGGACAGGGGAAGGCTATGGCTACACCTTC	CAARTGEGYGYTF
-	TRBV6-5	TRBD2	TRBJ2-1	TGTGCCAGCAGCGCCCTCGGGGGGTTGGAGCAGTTCTTC	CASSALGGLEQFF
-	TRBV25-1	-	TRBJ1-1	TGTGCCAGCAGTGAAGGGGGGTTCGCTGAAGCTTTCTTT	CASSEGGFAEAFF
-	TRBV2	TRBD1	TRBJ2-7	TGTGCCAGCAGGGGACAGGCCTTCCCCTACGAGCAGTACTTC	CASRGQAFPYEQYF
-	TRBV7-2	TRBD2	TRBJ2-1	TGTGCCAGCAGCTTAGTACTAGCGTACAATGAGCAGTTCTTC	CASSLVLAYNEQFF
few	TRBV7-8	TRBD1	TRBJ2-2	TGTGCCGCTGTACTGGACAGGAGGAACACCGGGGAGCTGTTTTTT	CAAVLDRRNTGELFF
few	TRBV28	-	TRBJ1-6	TGTGCCAGCAGTTTAGTGAGGGTTTCACCCCTCCACTTT	CASSLVRVSPLHF
-	TRBV24-1	TRBD1	TRBJ1-2	TGTGCCACCAGTGGCACCCTTGGGACAGGCTCCTCTAACTATGGCTACACCTTC	CATSGTLGTGSSNYGYTF
-	TRBV4-2	TRBD2	TRBJ2-1	TGTGCCAGCAGCCAAGCCACAGGGCCTAGCGGGGAGAGACCCTACAATGAGCAGTTCTTC	CASSQATGPSGERPYNEQFF
once	TRBV19	-	TRBJ1-1	TGTGCCAGTAGTAACGGCCCCGGGGACACTGAAGCTTTCTTT	CASSNGPGDTEAFF
-	TRBV5-1	TRBD1	TRBJ2-2	TGCGCCAGCAGCTCCGGGACAGGGGGCTCCGGGGAGCTGTTTTTT	CASSSGTGGSGELFF
-	TRBV5-1	TRBD1	TRBJ1-2	TGCGCCAGCAGCTTCGAGCCGACAGGGGCCGCCGAGTGGGTAATCTATGGCTACACCTTC	CASSFEPTGAAEWVIYGYTF
-	TRBV7-2	TRBD1	TRBJ2-3	TGTGCCAGCAGCCGGGACAGGGGTTGGACAGATACGCAGTATTTT	CASSRDRGWTDTQYF
few	TRBV3-1/TRBV3-2	-	TRBJ1-2	TGTGCCAGCAGCCAACCCTCTACCCAGGGTGGCTACACCTTC	CASSQPSTQGGYTF
-	TRBV4-1	TRBD1	TRBJ2-7	TGCGCCAGCAGCCCGGGACAGTTTGGAGACGAGCAGTACTTC	CASSPGQFGDEQYF
-	TRBV3-1/TRBV3-2	-	TRBJ2-1	TGTGCCAGCAGCCAAGATTTGGGGGGGCACAATGAGCAGTTCTTC	CASSQDLGGHNEQFF
once	TRBV7-9	TRBD1	TRBJ1-1	TGTGCCAGCAACCCAGGGACAGTGAACACTGAAGCTTTCTTT	CASNPGTVNTEAFF